These 25 T cell receptor beta chains were sequenced from one sample in a study of control samples from healthy donors and cancer patients. Assay used: immunoSEQ multiplex PCR; TCRdb lists only in-frame clones, some missing. Its clone listing holds under 200,000 clones. Sample: blood. The receptor set was obtained from a woman under 40 in good health.

The rearrangement joins TRBV6-6 to TRBJ2-7; D may correspond to TRBD1 or TRBD2 (6 bases each). V shed 2 bases and J shed 6 bases, with 8 bases lying between them. The CDR3 has 12 amino acids. The V gene's germline CDR1 is MNHNY and CDR2 SVGAGI (reference sequence). The DNA of the CDR3 is TGTGCCAGCAGTTACGGGGGGCGCGAGCAGTACTTC. Its protein is CASSYGGREQYF.

The chain combines TRBV2 with TRBJ2-5; 9 bases map to TRBD1. Germline-derived CDR1 and CDR2 are SNHLY and FYNNEI. This CDR3 spans 16 amino acids. The V gene end was trimmed by 4 bases and the J gene end by 5 bases; junction bases not matched to a gene: 11. This CDR3 reads CASSVAGQGAFETQYF. The CDR3 DNA reads TGTGCCAGCAGTGTGGCGGGACAGGGAGCGTTTGAGACCCAGTACTTC.

J is TRBJ1-1 and V is TRBV7-8; 8 positions match TRBD1. The CDR3 spans 15 residues. CDR1 SGHVS and CDR2 FQNEAQ come from the germline V gene. V lost 4 bases to trimming and J lost 10 bases; unmatched junction nucleotides: 14. The CDR3 coding sequence is TGTGCCAGCAGCTCCATGGACCGAACAGGGGGGGGAGCTTTCTTT. Its protein is CASSSMDRTGGGAFF. The whole variable domain, remainder taken from reference TRBV7-8 and TRBJ1-1, is GAGVSQSPRYKVAKRGQDVALRCDPISGHVSLFWYQQALGQGPEFLTYFQNEAQLDKSGLPSDRFFAERPEGSVSTLKIQRTQQEDSAVYLCASSSMDRTGGGAFFGQGTRLTVV.

In the case of this clone: At one of its ends the junction is not consistent with the germline gene, which may arise from a read error. This rearrangement joins TRBV5-4 to TRBJ2-7, with D perhaps matching TRBD1 (6 bases). Germline CDR1 reads SGHNT; CDR2 reads YYREEE (reference sequence). The CDR3 loop spans 14 amino acids. The CDR3 bases are TGTGCCAGCAGCATAACAGGGAGCTCCTACGGGCAGTACTTC. Its protein is CASSITGSSYGQYF.

In DNA form, the CDR3 reads TGTGCCAGCAGCACCCCCCCGATCCCGGGACAGAATTCACCCCTCCACTTT. It translates to CASSTPPIPGQNSPLHF. The rearrangement joins TRBV21-1 to TRBJ1-6; TRBD1 reflects the table's D call only, with no check against the DNA. TRBV21-1 is tagged as a pseudogene. The CDR3 length is 17 residues.

This chain joins TRBV28 and TRBJ1-4, with TRBD1 identical over 8 bases. V lost 5 bases and J lost 4; bases outside the gene matches: 18. This CDR3 comprises 19 residues. From germline, CDR1 is MDHEN and CDR2 SYDVKM. CDR3 bases: TGTGCCAGCAGTCCCCCCCTCGGGACAGGTGCGGGGCTTAATGAAAAACTGTTTTTT. Amino acid sequence: CASSPPLGTGAGLNEKLFF.

The gene calls are TRBV7-9 and TRBJ1-2, with D perhaps TRBD1 (5 bases). Trimming cost V 4 bases and J 8 bases, with 17 bases left between them. The CDR3 consists of 14 residues. CDR1 is SEHNR and CDR2 is FQNEAQ in the germline V gene (reference sequence). This CDR3 reads CASSSTQGQVGYTF. The CDR3 DNA sequence: TGTGCCAGCAGCTCCACCCAGGGTCAGGTCGGCTACACCTTC.

CDR3 protein: CASSPPPAGKTQYF. CDR3 DNA: TGTGCCAGCTCACCTCCCCCCGCAGGGAAGACCCAGTACTTC. The rearrangement joins TRBV18 to TRBJ2-5; perhaps TRBD1 as D (5 bases). Trimming removed 3 bases at V and 6 bases at J, with 14 bases between. The germline V gene encodes CDR1 KGHSH and CDR2 LQKENI. The CDR3 has 14 amino acids.

This chain's CDR3 is CATPKRGTGELFF. The CDR3 DNA is TGTGCCACCCCTAAACGTGGCACCGGGGAGCTGTTTTTT. The gene calls are TRBV21-1 and TRBJ2-2; the table's D call, TRBD2, was not checked against the DNA. TRBV21-1 is classified as a pseudogene. The CDR3 has 13 residues.

The rearrangement joins TRBV27 to TRBJ1-4; D remains unclear. This CDR3 has 13 amino acids. Between the trimmed V and J ends, which lost 10 bases and 2 bases, there was a span of 11 bases. CDR1 is MNHEY, CDR2 SMNVEV, per germline (reference sequence). The CDR3, as DNA: TGTGCCACCAAAAGGTTGACTAATGAAAAACTGTTTTTT. It is translated as CATKRLTNEKLFF.

This chain joins TRBV29-1 and TRBJ2-2; possible D gene TRBD1, 6 bases. The CDR3 runs to 14 residues. Germline CDR1 SQVTM, CDR2 ANQGSEA. The V and J ends lost 5 bases and 7 bases respectively, with 17 bases between them. The CDR3 region is CSVSGYRVGGELFF. In nucleotides, the CDR3 is TGCAGCGTTTCCGGGTACAGGGTCGGCGGGGAGCTGTTTTTT.

The genes are TRBV6-2 or TRBV6-3 and TRBJ1-1; D ambiguous. Germline-derived CDR1 and CDR2 are MNHEY and SVGEGT. The CDR3 length is 14 residues. V was trimmed by 5 bases and J by 1 base, leaving 11 bases between them. CDR3: CASSDPWGNTEAFF. Here the CDR3 DNA reads TGTGCCAGCAGTGATCCCTGGGGGAACACTGAAGCTTTCTTT.

The CDR3 DNA reads TGTGCCAGCGGGCCCATGAGAGGGCCCAACACCGGGGAGCTGTTTTTT. Its protein is CASGPMRGPNTGELFF. The V gene is TRBV25-1, the J gene TRBJ2-2; maybe TRBD2 (5 bases). Germline V gives CDR1 MGHDK, CDR2 SYGVNS. Between the trimmed V and J ends, which lost 8 bases and 2 bases, there was a span of 18 bases. The CDR3 contains 16 residues.

The chain joins TRBV28 to TRBJ2-7, with 10 bases lining up with TRBD1. This CDR3 is 14 amino acids long. After removal of 8 bases from V and 5 bases from J, the junction contained 9 bases not matched to a gene. CDR1 is MDHEN, CDR2 SYDVKM, per germline. For the CDR3, the DNA is TGTGCCAGCCTCGCCCGGGACAGGGGCCACGAGCAGTACTTC. As protein: CASLARDRGHEQYF.

The genes are TRBV7-2 and TRBJ1-2; D call uncertain. The V end lost 1 base, the J end lost 5 bases, and 5 bases lay between the germline ends. There are 12 residues in the CDR3. CDR1 is SGHTA and CDR2 is FQGNSA in the germline V gene. Here the CDR3 reads CASSLVGYGYTF. CDR3 DNA sequence: TGTGCCAGCAGCTTAGTGGGTTATGGCTACACCTTC.

The chain has TRBV28 and TRBJ2-1; 10 bases agree with TRBD2. V was pared by 6 bases and J by 4 bases, with 6 bases of the junction left unmatched. Germline CDR1 MDHEN, CDR2 SYDVKM. CDR3 length equals 15 residues. CDR3 region: CASRALAGEYNEQFF. As DNA, the CDR3 is TGTGCCAGCAGGGCGCTAGCGGGGGAGTACAATGAGCAGTTCTTC.

The CDR3 region is CASSQDGQGYYYGYTF. The CDR3 DNA reads as TGTGCCAGCAGCCAAGACGGTCAGGGGTATTACTATGGCTACACCTTC. V and J are TRBV4-2 and TRBJ1-2; a weak D match, TRBD1 (6 bases). Between the trimmed V and J ends, which lost 0 bases and 3 bases, there was a span of 14 bases. Germline CDR1 LGHNA, CDR2 YNFKEQ. This CDR3 region has 16 residues.

The chain employs TRBV30 and TRBJ1-3; D unclear. The germline V and J ends were trimmed by 4 bases and 0 bases, with 4 bases remaining between them. The CDR3 is made up of 12 amino acids. Germline V lookup: CDR1 GTSNPN, CDR2 SVGIG (reference sequence). CDR3 amino acids: CAWISSGNTIYF. The CDR3, as DNA: TGTGCCTGGATTAGCTCTGGAAACACCATATATTTT.

The chain combines TRBV6-1 with TRBJ2-7; weak D call: TRBD2 (5 bases). The CDR3 has 13 amino acids. The V gene's germline CDR1 is MNHNS and CDR2 SASEGT. V lost 3 bases and J lost 4, with 10 bases in between. The CDR3 loop reads CASSESPGYEQYF. The CDR3, as DNA: TGTGCCAGCAGTGAGTCCCCGGGATACGAGCAGTACTTC.

The genes are TRBV2 and TRBJ1-4; unclear D gene. CDR3 length equals 13 residues. Germline CDR1 SNHLY, CDR2 FYNNEI. V lost 4 bases to trimming and J lost 0 bases, with 3 bases between them. The CDR3: CASSAPTNEKLFF. CDR3 bases: TGTGCCAGCAGTGCTCCAACTAATGAAAAACTGTTTTTT. Variable domain in full (rest from reference TRBV2 and TRBJ1-4): EPEVTQTPSHQVTQMGQEVILRCVPISNHLYFYWYRQILGQKVEFLVSFYNNEISEKSEIFDDQFSVERPDGSNFTLKIRSTKLEDSAMYFCASSAPTNEKLFFGSGTQLSVL.

The V and J genes are TRBV7-2 and TRBJ2-3; 10 bases are shared with TRBD2. Germline values: CDR1 SGHTA, CDR2 FQGNSA. The CDR3 length is 16 residues. V was clipped by 1 base and J by 4 bases; unmatched bases: 5. The CDR3: CASSLGFTSGADTQYF. The CDR3 DNA is TGTGCCAGCAGCTTAGGCTTTACTAGCGGGGCAGATACGCAGTATTTT.

This sequence joins TRBV28 and TRBJ1-1; D call uncertain. V was trimmed by 3 bases and J by 4 bases, leaving 9 bases between them. CDR3 length equals 13 residues. CDR1 is MDHEN and CDR2 is SYDVKM in the germline V gene. CDR3 nucleotide sequence: TGTGCCAGCAGTTTTGAGCGGCTCACTGAAGCTTTCTTT. The encoded protein is CASSFERLTEAFF. Supplemented by reference TRBV28 and TRBJ1-1, the full variable domain reads DVKVTQSSRYLVKRTGEKVFLECVQDMDHENMFWYRQDPGLGLRLIYFSYDVKMKEKGDIPEGYSVSREKKERFSLILESASTNQTSMYLCASSFERLTEAFFGQGTRLTVV.

The rearrangement links TRBV29-1 to TRBJ2-3; 11 bases match TRBD2. Germline lookup yields CDR1 SQVTM and CDR2 ANQGSEA. The CDR3 totals 15 residues. V was pared by 3 bases and J by 7 bases, with 9 bases of the junction left unmatched. CDR3 bases: TGCAGCGTTGATTTAGCCCTAGCGGGGGGCCATACGCAGTATTTT. Protein sequence: CSVDLALAGGHTQYF.

V gene TRBV7-3 combines with J gene TRBJ2-2; D may be TRBD1 (5 bases). From germline, CDR1 is SGHTA and CDR2 FQGTGA. The CDR3 has 13 residues. The germline V and J ends were trimmed by 5 bases and 5 bases, with 9 bases remaining between them. The CDR3 nucleotides are TGTGCCAGCAGCCCAGGGTATACCGGGGAGCTGTTTTTT. Translation gives CASSPGYTGELFF.

The chain links TRBV19 to TRBJ1-5; tentatively, D is TRBD1 (5 bases). Germline lookup yields CDR1 LNHDA and CDR2 SQIVND (reference sequence). The V end lost 10 bases, the J end lost 0 bases, and 13 bases lay between the germline ends. This CDR3 comprises 14 residues. CDR3 in amino acids: CATRGDLSNQPQHF. The CDR3 DNA reads as TGTGCCACCCGGGGGGACCTTAGCAATCAGCCCCAGCATTTT.